A selection of T cell receptor beta chains follows, all from one sample in a study of blood T cell repertoires in COVID-19. TCRdb's copy holds only in-frame clones and misses some; the assay was immunoSEQ multiplex PCR. The sample consists of 100,000 or so clones, under 75% of them appearing once. The sequenced sample consisted of peripheral blood. The receptors shown here come from a man older than 75 with acute or convalescent COVID-19. The CDR3 runs from the conserved cysteine through the conserved F or W. A D gene is named only where the DNA matches it firmly. Clone size is shown for a subset of rows, as once, few, many or a class of expanded clone.

clone_size	v_call	j_call	cdr3_length	d_call	cdr3_nt	cdr3_aa
.	TRBV9	TRBJ2-1	19	TRBD2	TGTGCCAGCAGCGTAGTAGGAGGACGCGGGAGCCTCTCCTACAATGAGCAGTTCTTC	CASSVVGGRGSLSYNEQFF
.	TRBV10-3	TRBJ2-3	16	TRBD2	TGTGCCATCAGTGAGGTCCCGGGGGGATTCACAGATACGCAGTATTTT	CAISEVPGGFTDTQYF
.	TRBV5-1	TRBJ2-2	14	TRBD1	TGCGCCAGCAGCTCCGGACAGGGGCCCGGGGAGCTGTTTTTT	CASSSGQGPGELFF
.	TRBV11-3	TRBJ2-6	16	TRBD1	TGTGCCAGCAGCTCAGGCAGGGGGTCTGGGGCCAACGTCCTGACTTTC	CASSSGRGSGANVLTF
.	TRBV7-6	TRBJ1-3	16	.	TGTGCCAGCAGCTTAGAACCCGGGGAGGCAGGAAACACCATATATTTT	CASSLEPGEAGNTIYF
few	TRBV30	TRBJ2-7	12	.	TGTGCCTGGAGTGTAGGGGGCTACGAGCAGTACTTC	CAWSVGGYEQYF
.	TRBV30	TRBJ2-3	10	.	TGTGCCTGGAGTACAAATACGCAGTATTTT	CAWSTNTQYF
.	TRBV29-1	TRBJ2-7	11	.	TGCAGCGTAGGACAGGGAGGGGAGCAGTACTTC	CSVGQGGEQYF
few	TRBV20-1	TRBJ1-5	11	.	TGCAGTGCTACGCCCGTCGGGCCCCAGCATTTT	CSATPVGPQHF
.	TRBV6-6	TRBJ2-1	15	TRBD2	TGTGCCAGCACCCCGGGCGCTAGCGGGAGCAGGAGGCAGTTCTTC	CASTPGASGSRRQFF
many	TRBV5-6	TRBJ2-2	12	TRBD1	TGTGCCAGCAGCTTGGGGACAGGGTCCCTGTTTTTT	CASSLGTGSLFF
.	TRBV2	TRBJ2-3	14	TRBD2	TGTGCCAGCAAGGTAGCGGGGAGCACAGATACGCAGTATTTT	CASKVAGSTDTQYF
.	TRBV2	TRBJ1-1	14	.	TGTGCCAGCAGTGTCGAGGTGAAGGGGACTGAAGCTTTCTTT	CASSVEVKGTEAFF
few	TRBV7-2	TRBJ1-1	16	.	TGTGCCAGCAGCTTAGCGCTTTTGGGGGCGAACACTGAAGCTTTCTTT	CASSLALLGANTEAFF
.	TRBV7-8	TRBJ2-5	13	.	TGTGCCAGCATCCCAGGGAATCAAGAGACCCAGTACTTC	CASIPGNQETQYF
.	TRBV6-5	TRBJ1-2	15	.	TGTGCCAGCAGTTACGGAGGGAGTTATAACTATGGCTACACCTTC	CASSYGGSYNYGYTF
few	TRBV18	TRBJ2-1	14	.	TGTGCCAGCTCACCAAGACAGTCCTACAATGAGCAGTTCTTC	CASSPRQSYNEQFF
few	TRBV6-1	TRBJ2-3	12	TRBD2	TGTGCCAGCAGAACCCTAGCGGGAACGCAGTATTTT	CASRTLAGTQYF
.	TRBV7-9	TRBJ2-2	13	TRBD1	TGTGCCAGCAGGACAGGGGAGACCGGGGAGCTGTTTTTT	CASRTGETGELFF
.	TRBV19	TRBJ2-1	16	TRBD2	TGTGCCAGTAGTATCAGACTAGCGGCCGACTACAATGAGCAGTTCTTC	CASSIRLAADYNEQFF
.	TRBV5-1	TRBJ2-2	16	.	TGCGCCAGCAGCTTGGCCGGCGGGGGCAACACCGGGGAGCTGTTTTTT	CASSLAGGGNTGELFF
.	TRBV19	TRBJ2-5	15	TRBD1	TGTGCCAGTAGTACCGGGACAGGGGGACCAGAGACCCAGTACTTC	CASSTGTGGPETQYF
few	TRBV9	TRBJ1-1	13	.	TGTGCCAGCAGCGTATCCCAGAACACTGAAGCTTTCTTT	CASSVSQNTEAFF
.	TRBV5-1	TRBJ1-2	13	TRBD1	TGCGCCAGCAGAGAAACAGGGGGATATGGCTACACCTTC	CASRETGGYGYTF
.	TRBV10-3	TRBJ2-6	14	TRBD1	TGTGCCATCGGACAGGGCGGCGGGGCCAACGTCCTGACTTTC	CAIGQGGGANVLTF
.	TRBV27	TRBJ1-5	17	TRBD1	TGTGCCAGCAGTTCTCTGGTAGGGACAGGGGAGAATCAGCCCCAGCATTTT	CASSSLVGTGENQPQHF
.	TRBV29-1	TRBJ1-2	14	.	TGCAGCGTTGGGGCGCAGAATACTAACTATGGCTACACCTTC	CSVGAQNTNYGYTF
many	TRBV28	TRBJ2-3	13	.	TGTGCCAGCTCTGGGGCGGGACGGGATACGCAGTATTTT	CASSGAGRDTQYF